The 18 T cell receptor beta chains below all came from one sample that was sequenced in a study of OX40 agonist ivuxolimab in advanced cancers. Profiling relied on immunoSEQ multiplex PCR, and the TCRdb table lists in-frame clones only, not all of them. Among under 80,000 clones, approximately 84% were seen once, and the ten largest hold around 2%. Sample: CD4+ or CD8+ T cells sorted from blood, taken in a trial of the OX40 agonist ivuxolimab. Source of these receptors: an adult with an advanced solid tumor such as melanoma, head and neck, liver or kidney cancer.

The chain combines TRBV6-1 with TRBJ2-3; unclear D gene. The CDR3 covers 13 residues. Looked up from germline, CDR1 is MNHNS and CDR2 is SASEGT. With 6 bases removed from V and 4 bases from J, the gap between germline ends came to 11 bases. CDR3 protein: CASSAPGPDTQYF. In nucleotides, the CDR3 is TGTGCCAGCAGCGCCCCTGGGCCAGATACGCAGTATTTT.

This rearrangement joins TRBV7-2 to TRBJ2-5; tentative D call: TRBD2 (5 bases). With 7 bases removed from V and 5 bases from J, the gap between germline ends came to 11 bases. CDR1 SGHTA and CDR2 FQGNSA come from the germline V gene. The CDR3 length is 12 residues. The CDR3 DNA reads TGTGCCAGCATTAATGGCGGGGAGACCCAGTACTTC. Its translation: CASINGGETQYF.

This chain joins TRBV7-3 and TRBJ2-1; D ambiguous. Looked up from germline, CDR1 is SGHTA and CDR2 is FQGTGA. The ends were cut back, 5 bases at V and 1 base at J, with 15 bases in the middle. This CDR3 region has 16 residues. The CDR3 DNA reads as TGTGCCAGCAGCCCTCCGGTAAGGTGGTCCTACAATGAGCAGTTCTTC. Translated: CASSPPVRWSYNEQFF.

V gene TRBV5-1 combines with J gene TRBJ1-5, with 7 bases lining up with TRBD1. Germline CDR1 reads SGHRS; CDR2 reads YFSETQ. The CDR3 is made up of 15 amino acids. V lost 0 bases and J lost 4; bases outside the gene matches: 4. CDR3 nucleotides: TGCGCCAGCAGCTTGGGGGACAGATCGAATCAGCCCCAGCATTTT. As protein: CASSLGDRSNQPQHF.

The chain carries TRBV18 and TRBJ1-4; a possible D gene is TRBD1 (5 bases). In germline, CDR1 is KGHSH, CDR2 LQKENI. V lost 3 bases to trimming and J lost 4 bases, with 12 bases between them. The CDR3 totals 15 residues. This CDR3 reads CASSPDWGNNEKLFF. CDR3 coding DNA: TGTGCCAGCTCACCGGATTGGGGGAATAATGAAAAACTGTTTTTT.

The chain employs TRBV5-4 and TRBJ2-5; D is unresolved. The V end was cut by 1 base, the J end by 4 bases, with 14 bases between. This CDR3 spans 15 amino acids. Germline loops: CDR1 SGHNT, CDR2 YYREEE (reference sequence). In DNA, the CDR3 is TGTGCCAGCAGCTTGAAAGAGTGGGGTGGAGAGACCCAGTACTTC. Its protein is CASSLKEWGGETQYF.

This chain links TRBV7-2 with TRBJ1-1; the D gene is possibly TRBD1 (5 bases). Germline V CDR1 and CDR2: SGHTA, FQGNSA. The V end lost 3 bases, the J end lost 4 bases, and 9 bases lay between the germline ends. The CDR3 is made up of 13 amino acids. CDR3 loop: CASSLYRPTEAFF. CDR3 nucleotides: TGTGCCAGCAGCTTGTACAGGCCCACTGAAGCTTTCTTT. The whole variable domain, filled in from reference TRBV7-2 and TRBJ1-1, reads GAGVSQSPSNKVTEKGKDVELRCDPISGHTALYWYRQSLGQGLEFLIYFQGNSAPDKSGLPSDRFSAERTGGSVSTLTIQRTQQEDSAVYLCASSLYRPTEAFFGQGTRLTVV.

The V and J genes are TRBV19 and TRBJ2-7, with D perhaps matching TRBD1 (7 bases). Germline values: CDR1 LNHDA, CDR2 SQIVND (reference sequence). Between the trimmed V and J ends, which lost 9 bases and 4 bases, there was a span of 16 bases. The CDR3 length is 13 residues. The chain's CDR3 is CASAAGQLYEQYF. CDR3 in DNA: TGTGCCAGCGCCGCGGGACAGCTATACGAGCAGTACTTC.

The J gene is TRBJ2-3, the V gene TRBV10-1; no clear D gene. V was trimmed by 0 bases and J by 6 bases, leaving 7 bases between them. Germline V gene lookup returns CDR1 WNHNN and CDR2 SYGVQD (reference sequence). This CDR3 has 13 residues. CDR3 bases: TGCGCCAGCAGTGAGTCGACGGCGGATACGCAGTATTTT. Encoded protein: CASSESTADTQYF.

The gene calls are TRBV5-4 and TRBJ1-2; D may be TRBD1 (5 bases). The germline V gene has CDR1 SGHNT and CDR2 YYREEE (reference sequence). Trimming stripped 2 bases from V and 3 bases from J, with 14 bases between. The CDR3 covers 15 residues. This CDR3 is CASSFGREGDYGYTF. The CDR3 DNA follows: TGTGCCAGCAGCTTTGGTCGCGAAGGGGACTATGGCTACACCTTC. Based on the CDR3 plus reference TRBV5-4 and TRBJ1-2, the full variable domain is ETGVTQSPTHLIKTRGQQVTLRCSSQSGHNTVSWYQQALGQGPQFIFQYYREEENGRGNFPPRFSGLQFPNYSSELNVNALELDDSALYLCASSFGREGDYGYTFGSGTRLTVV.

This sequence joins TRBV2 and TRBJ1-2; D not resolved. The length of the CDR3 is 12 residues. CDR1 and CDR2 (germline): SNHLY, FYNNEI. Trimming shortened V by 7 bases and J by 6 bases, and 12 bases separated the two germline ends. CDR3 in DNA: TGTGCCAGCACCCGAAGCTCCAATGGCTACACCTTC. Encoded protein: CASTRSSNGYTF.

CDR3 DNA: TGCAGCACCGGGGACGGATACAATGAGCAGTTCTTC. It is translated as CSTGDGYNEQFF. The chain employs TRBV29-1 and TRBJ2-1; possibly TRBD1 or TRBD2 for D (5 bases each). This CDR3 has 12 amino acids. With 8 bases removed from V and 4 bases from J, the gap between germline ends came to 12 bases. Germline loops: CDR1 SQVTM, CDR2 ANQGSEA.

The J gene is TRBJ2-3, the V gene TRBV19; no firm D call. CDR3 size: 12 residues. Germline V gene sequence: CDR1 LNHDA, CDR2 SQIVND (reference sequence). The V gene lost 4 bases and the J gene lost 4 bases, with 6 bases spanning the gap. CDR3 sequence reads: CASSNQADTQYF. CDR3 coding DNA: TGTGCCAGTAGTAACCAAGCAGATACGCAGTATTTT.

The rearrangement joins TRBV5-1 to TRBJ1-4; D remains unclear. Germline CDR1 and CDR2: SGHRS and YFSETQ. The CDR3 is made up of 13 amino acids. V shed 0 bases and J shed 8 bases, with 8 bases lying between them. The CDR3 spells CASSLGLGEKLFF. The CDR3 bases are TGCGCCAGCAGCTTGGGTCTGGGGGAAAAACTGTTTTTT.

This clone was found a few times. V usage is TRBV7-3 and J usage is TRBJ1-2; no clear D gene. Germline-derived CDR1 and CDR2 are SGHTA and FQGTGA. V dropped 0 bases and J dropped 7 bases, with 9 bases sitting between them. The CDR3 is made up of 13 amino acids. CDR3 nucleotides: TGTGCCAGCAGCTTAACGATGGGTGTTGGCTACACCTTC. Amino acid sequence: CASSLTMGVGYTF.

V is TRBV5-1 and J is TRBJ1-2, with 7 bases lining up with TRBD1. The V gene's germline CDR1 is SGHRS and CDR2 YFSETQ. V lost 5 bases, J lost 7 bases, and 17 bases stayed unmatched. The CDR3 is made up of 16 amino acids. The CDR3 region is CASRPTGAIDYGGYTF. CDR3 bases: TGCGCCAGCAGACCTACAGGGGCGATAGACTATGGTGGCTACACCTTC. The full variable domain, with the rest looked up from reference TRBV5-1 and TRBJ1-2, is KAGVTQTPRYLIKTRGQQVTLSCSPISGHRSVSWYQQTPGQGLQFLFEYFSETQRNKGNFPGRFSGRQFSNSRSEMNVSTLELGDSALYLCASRPTGAIDYGGYTFGSGTRLTVV.

The chain is built from TRBV6-5 and TRBJ1-2, with 7 bases fitting TRBD1. CDR1 and CDR2 from the germline V gene are MNHEY and SVGAGI. The CDR3 runs 14 residues. The trim removed 6 bases at V and 3 bases at J, leaving 7 bases unmatched. CDR3 DNA sequence: TGTGCCAGCAGCCCCCGACAGGGCCACTATGGCTACACCTTC. This encodes CASSPRQGHYGYTF.

The rearrangement uses TRBV6-1 and TRBJ2-7; no clear D. The germline CDR1 and CDR2 sequences are MNHNS and SASEGT. The CDR3 consists of 13 residues. V was shortened by 6 bases and J by 5 bases, with 14 bases between the two germline ends. The CDR3: CASSSFPEDEQYF. CDR3 in DNA: TGTGCCAGCAGCTCTTTTCCCGAGGACGAGCAGTACTTC.